This note documents a single TCR beta chain sequence. Its antigen is as yet unknown. The data were obtained in a study of shared clonotypes between healthy human individuals. Study results and caveats: With four donors compared, roughly 5% of naive CD4 clonotypes were shared.

Germline assignment: CDR1 SGHDT and CDR2 YYEEEE. V lost 6 bases and J lost 3, with 13 bases in between. The CDR3 is 13 residues long. The protocol was immunoSEQ multiplex PCR, while the TCRdb copy is restricted to in-frame clones and leaves out a portion. The sample carries around 2,100,000 clones, about 94% recorded once. Naive CD8 isolation took CD45RO-negative cells positively selected for CCR7 and excluded terminally differentiated effector memory CD45RA+ cells. What was sequenced was naive CD8+ T cells sorted from blood. The chain has TRBV5-6 and TRBJ2-7; unclear D gene. This TCR was recovered from a man younger than 35 in good health. The CDR3 DNA reads as TGTGCCAGCATGGGGAAGAGATTCTACGAGCAGTACTTC. Translated: CASMGKRFYEQYF. The complete variable domain, with remaining parts taken from reference TRBV5-6 and TRBJ2-7, reads DAGVTQSPTHLIKTRGQQVTLRCSPKSGHDTVSWYQQALGQGPQFIFQYYEEEERQRGNFPDRFSGHQFPNYSSELNVNALLLGDSALYLCASMGKRFYEQYFGPGTRLTVT.